Sequencing of this T cell receptor (beta chain) was carried out in a study of T cell repertoires in cytomegalovirus infection. Study at large: Both CMV infection and a matching HLA type were indicated by public TCR beta signatures.

The CDR3 runs to 14 residues. The germline V gene encodes CDR1 LNHNV and CDR2 YYDKDF (reference sequence). With 3 bases removed from V and 6 bases from J, the gap between germline ends came to 15 bases. Comments on this clonotype: Its antigen is unidentified.

Study findings and constraints: Cumulative public TCR beta family frequency identified CMV carriers with the relevant HLA.

TCRdb re-analysed the reads in MiXCR, keeping a single row per CDR3 protein. Found here are a few hundred thousand distinct CDR3 sequences, roughly 43% of them singletons; the top ten hold 48%. The sample consisted of cultured PBMCs, taken from culture after CMV antigen stimulation. The clonotype was recovered from a human donor in good health (CMV status not recorded). Some clones in this sample may be carry-over from other donors' samples. V gene TRBV15 combines with J gene TRBJ2-7; D could derive from TRBD1 or TRBD2 (7 bases each). The DNA of the CDR3 is TGTGCCACCAGCAGGACAGGGAGGGGGCTCGAGCAGTACTTC. It translates to CATSRTGRGLEQYF.